This TCR beta chain was recovered during a study of CD8+ T cells in alopecia areata. For the study at large: Scoring treated patients' severity relied on the percentage of scalp area affected.

Study-level findings and limits: Tofacitinib did not eliminate many expanded lesional clones from scalp or blood.

To note about this clone: Its target is unknown.

As to treatment: oral pan-JAK inhibitor, 5-10 mg twice daily. Sequencing templates came from extracted RNA that was reverse transcribed into cDNA. The protocol was immunoSEQ multiplex PCR, while the TCRdb copy is restricted to in-frame clones and leaves out a portion. This table holds 85,000 to 95,000 clones, over 70% found once. V dropped 5 bases and J dropped 3; count of bases not matched to a gene: 10. CDR1 MNHEY and CDR2 SMNVEV come from the germline V gene (reference sequence). This CDR3 is built from 15 residues. V gene TRBV27 combines with J gene TRBJ2-7, with 7 bases that match TRBD1. This receptor was identified in a human donor with alopecia areata. The starting material was CD8+ T cells sorted from blood, obtained between weeks 44 and 45, from a patient treated with tofacitinib. The CDR3 DNA is TGTGCCAGCAGTCCTGGCAACCGGGACAGCTACGAGCAGTACTTC. Its translation: CASSPGNRDSYEQYF.